This TCR beta chain was captured in a study of regulatory T cells in long-lasting Graves disease. Germline CDR1 and CDR2: SGHAT and FQNNGV. Trimming took 5 bases from V and 0 from J, leaving 14 bases between them. The CDR3 spans 16 residues. Regarding time point: newly diagnosed GD, antithyroid drugs for less than 3 months. Preparation of the TCR library used RNA extracted from PBMCs. Arm-PCR of CDR3 regions and iRepertoire HTBI primers were the basis on which TCR beta libraries were built. TCRdb processed the multiplex PCR reads anew with MiXCR; each CDR3 protein has one entry. Among approximately 540,000 distinct CDR3 sequences listed, about 12% were seen once. A further study also used this sample, focusing on T cells in Graves' hyperthyroidism and ophthalmopathy. According to that study: A set of HTBI primers served as the primers for a first-round RT-PCR of the TCR CDR3.

The TCR originated in a woman aged 25 to 39 with Graves disease. V and J are TRBV11-2 and TRBJ2-1; D gene unclear. The specimen comprised peripheral blood mononuclear cells (PBMCs), sampled at new diagnosis, from a patient treated with antithyroid drugs. The DNA of the CDR3 is TGTGCCAGCAGCCTATTGGCAGGTGACTCCTACAATGAGCAGTTCTTC. It codes for CASSLLAGDSYNEQFF.